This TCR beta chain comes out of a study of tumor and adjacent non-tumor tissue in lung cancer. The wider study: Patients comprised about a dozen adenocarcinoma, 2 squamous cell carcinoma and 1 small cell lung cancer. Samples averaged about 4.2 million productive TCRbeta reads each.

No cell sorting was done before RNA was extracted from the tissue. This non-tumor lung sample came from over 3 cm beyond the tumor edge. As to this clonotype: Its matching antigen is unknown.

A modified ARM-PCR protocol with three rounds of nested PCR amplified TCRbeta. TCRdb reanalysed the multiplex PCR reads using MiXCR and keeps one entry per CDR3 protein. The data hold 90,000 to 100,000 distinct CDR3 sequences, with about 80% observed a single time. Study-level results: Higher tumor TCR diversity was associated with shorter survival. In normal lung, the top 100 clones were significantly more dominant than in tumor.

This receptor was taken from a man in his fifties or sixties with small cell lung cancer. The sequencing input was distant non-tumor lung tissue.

As DNA, the CDR3 is TGTGCCAACCGAACCCTTAACGGGAGGGCCGGCTACAATGAGCAGTTCTTC. This translates into CANRTLNGRAGYNEQFF. This chain uses TRBV6-5 with TRBJ2-1, with TRBD2 matching over 8 bases. In germline, CDR1 is MNHEY, CDR2 SVGAGI. The CDR3 totals 17 residues. V lost 10 bases, J lost 3 bases, and 17 bases stayed unmatched.